Below are 5 T cell receptor beta chains sequenced from a single sample in a study of blood T cell repertoires in COVID-19. The protocol was immunoSEQ multiplex PCR, while the TCRdb copy is restricted to in-frame clones and leaves out a portion. This table holds 250,000 to 300,000 clones, approximately 91% found once. The sequenced sample consisted of PBMCs or T cells enriched from blood (not recorded which). All receptors come from a human donor in a cohort exposed to, infected with or recovered from COVID-19 (not recorded which). The donor label of this sample is uncertain.

In this sample, this clone turned up many times. This chain links TRBV3-1 (or the pseudogene TRBV3-2) with TRBJ2-2, with TRBD1 matching 7 bases. Losses at the gene ends were 4 bases for V and 6 bases for J; bases not matched to a gene: 2. Germline loops: CDR1 LGHDT, CDR2 YNNKEL (reference sequence). The CDR3 is 13 amino acids. CDR3 sequence (DNA): TGTGCCAGCAGCCTACAGGGGTCCGGGGAGCTGTTTTTT. This gives the protein CASSLQGSGELFF.

The rearrangement uses TRBV30 and TRBJ2-3; tentative D call: TRBD1 (5 bases). Germline CDR1 and CDR2: GTSNPN and SVGIG (reference sequence). This CDR3 has 15 amino acids. The V gene lost 3 bases and the J gene lost 2 bases, with 15 bases spanning the gap. The CDR3 protein is CAWRVKQDYTDTQYF. The CDR3 nucleotides read TGTGCCTGGAGGGTAAAACAGGATTACACAGATACGCAGTATTTT.

The chain is built from TRBV11-2 and TRBJ2-7; a possible D gene is TRBD1 (6 bases). V was shortened by 0 bases and J by 5 bases, with 14 bases between the two germline ends. This CDR3 spans 15 amino acids. The germline V gene encodes CDR1 SGHAT and CDR2 FQNNGV. DNA of the CDR3: TGTGCCAGCAGCTTAGATTTAGGACAGCTGGACGAGCAGTACTTC. It is translated as CASSLDLGQLDEQYF.

This clone was seen only a few times. The V call is TRBV3-1 (or the pseudogene TRBV3-2), the J call TRBJ2-7; 8 nucleotides line up with TRBD2. Germline trimming cut 1 base from V and 4 bases from J; bases unmatched to any gene: 12. This CDR3 region has 17 residues. The germline V gene encodes CDR1 LGHDT and CDR2 YNNKEL (reference sequence). The CDR3 protein is CASSQGGGTSRGYEQYF. The CDR3 coding sequence is TGTGCCAGCAGCCAAGGCGGGGGGACTTCGAGGGGTTACGAGCAGTACTTC.

V usage is TRBV12-3 or TRBV12-4 and J usage is TRBJ1-4, with D uncertain. Trimming removed 6 bases at V and 8 bases at J, with 10 bases between. The CDR3 extends over 12 amino acids. The CDR3 region is CASSRGGEKLFF. For the CDR3, the DNA is TGTGCCAGCAGCCGTGGTGGCGAAAAACTGTTTTTT.